The 23 T cell receptor beta chains below come from one sample, sequenced in a study of T cell repertoires in cytomegalovirus infection. MiXCR, run by TCRdb on the reads, gives a single entry per CDR3 protein. Among approximately 750,000 distinct CDR3 sequences listed, 35% were seen once. The specimen sequenced was PBMCs. The receptors were gathered from a human donor in good health (CMV status not recorded). Some clones in this sample may be carry-over from other donors' samples.

The gene calls are TRBV28 and TRBJ1-1, with D hard to call. Trimming shortened V by 3 bases and J by 1 base, and 9 bases separated the two germline ends. Germline V gives CDR1 MDHEN, CDR2 SYDVKM. The CDR3 loop spans 14 amino acids. The CDR3 sequence: CASSFHGPNTEAFF. CDR3 coding DNA: TGTGCCAGCAGTTTCCACGGCCCGAACACTGAAGCTTTCTTT.

The chain employs TRBV7-8 and TRBJ1-5; D is uncertain. The CDR3 covers 15 residues. Trimming stripped 6 bases from V and 5 bases from J, with 17 bases between. Germline values: CDR1 SGHVS, CDR2 FQNEAQ. In nucleotides, the CDR3 is TGTGCCAGCAGTCCTTTTGCCGGGAAGGATCAGCCCCAGCATTTT. It encodes CASSPFAGKDQPQHF. Together with reference TRBV7-8 and TRBJ1-5, the CDR3 gives the full variable domain: GAGVSQSPRYKVAKRGQDVALRCDPISGHVSLFWYQQALGQGPEFLTYFQNEAQLDKSGLPSDRFFAERPEGSVSTLKIQRTQQEDSAVYLCASSPFAGKDQPQHFGDGTRLSIL.

This clonotype was counted only a few times. The chain joins TRBV12-3 or TRBV12-4 to TRBJ2-3; TRBD2 matches 8 bases. The CDR3 has 16 residues. The junction had 9 bases not matched to a gene; V was cut back by 5 bases and J by 2 bases. CDR3 nucleotides: TGTGCCAGCAGTCTCGCTAGCGGGTCTAACACAGATACGCAGTATTTT. Protein: CASSLASGSNTDTQYF.

This clonotype was found a few times. The chain combines TRBV28 with TRBJ2-7, with D possibly being TRBD2 (5 bases). The CDR3 sequence is 10 residues long. In germline, CDR1 is MDHEN, CDR2 SYDVKM. V was clipped by 6 bases and J by 5 bases, with 5 bases between them. The CDR3 region is CASRRDEQYF. The CDR3 DNA follows: TGTGCCAGCAGGCGGGACGAGCAGTACTTC.

A word on this clonotype: The final CDR3 position lacks the conserved phenylalanine or tryptophan, pointing to a likely read error. The V call is TRBV7-6, the J call TRBJ2-1; 9 nucleotides agree with TRBD2. This CDR3 has 15 amino acids. The germline V gene encodes CDR1 SGHVS and CDR2 FNYEAQ. CDR3 region: CASSRLAVSYNEQFL. In DNA form, the CDR3 reads TGTGCTAGCAGCCGACTAGCGGTATCCTACAATGAGCAGTTCTTA.

The J gene is TRBJ2-7, the V gene TRBV7-2; D is ambiguous. Germline CDR1 SGHTA, CDR2 FQGNSA. The length of the CDR3 is 12 residues. The CDR3 is CATGIQPSEQYF. The CDR3 DNA sequence: TGTGCAACCGGAATCCAGCCCTCCGAGCAGTACTTC.

In its sample, this clonotype was seen a few times. CDR3 residues: CASSLLQREGNEQFF. The CDR3 DNA reads as TGTGCCAGCAGCCTACTCCAGCGGGAGGGCAATGAGCAGTTCTTC. The rearrangement links TRBV7-6 to TRBJ2-1, with TRBD2 matching over 10 bases. Germline-derived CDR1 and CDR2 are SGHVS and FNYEAQ. The J segment lost 6 bases and the V segment lost 5 bases, leaving 7 bases of the junction unmatched. The CDR3 contains 15 residues.

This chain joins TRBV19 and TRBJ1-1; possibly TRBD1 for D (5 bases). CDR1 is LNHDA, CDR2 SQIVND, per germline (reference sequence). V was cut by 3 bases and J by 1 base, with 9 bases left in between. The CDR3 is 14 residues long. The CDR3 bases are TGTGCCAGTAGTATGGGACTGCGGAACACTGAAGCTTTCTTT. Amino acids: CASSMGLRNTEAFF. Full variable domain (rest looked up from reference TRBV19 and TRBJ1-1): DGGITQSPKYLFRKEGQNVTLSCEQNLNHDAMYWYRQDPGQGLRLIYYSQIVNDFQKGDIAEGYSVSREKKESFPLTVTSAQKNPTAFYLCASSMGLRNTEAFFGQGTRLTVV.

The rearrangement uses TRBV13 and TRBJ2-1; no definite D call. V was shortened by 5 bases and J by 9 bases, with 17 bases between the two germline ends. Germline CDR1 and CDR2: PRHDT and FYEKMQ (reference sequence). This CDR3 has 14 amino acids. CDR3: CASSGVHQLSEQFF. The CDR3 DNA reads as TGTGCCAGCAGCGGCGTCCACCAGCTCAGTGAGCAGTTCTTC. Full variable domain (outside the CDR3, taken from reference TRBV13 and TRBJ2-1): AAGVIQSPRHLIKEKRETATLKCYPIPRHDTVYWYQQGPGQDPQFLISFYEKMQSDKGSIPDRFSAQQFSDYHSELNMSSLELGDSALYFCASSGVHQLSEQFFGPGTRLTVL.

This chain joins TRBV7-6 and TRBJ2-7; D may be TRBD1 (5 bases). Germline V gene sequence: CDR1 SGHVS, CDR2 FNYEAQ. This CDR3 has 16 residues. The V end was cut by 2 bases, the J end by 3 bases, with 17 bases between. The CDR3 loop is CASSLLSRAILYEQYF. The CDR3 DNA is TGTGCCAGCAGCTTACTATCCAGGGCCATACTCTACGAGCAGTACTTC.

This clonotype was seen more than once but under ten times. This chain joins TRBV20-1 and TRBJ1-1, with D uncertain. The V end was cut by 0 bases, the J end by 3 bases, with 5 bases between. The CDR3 covers 12 residues. Per germline, CDR1 DFQATT and CDR2 SNEGSKA (reference sequence). The CDR3 spells CSARDRYTEAFF. The CDR3 DNA sequence: TGCAGTGCTAGAGACAGATACACTGAAGCTTTCTTT.

This sequence joins TRBV5-1 and TRBJ2-5, with TRBD1 as a possible D gene (5 bases). The CDR3 totals 17 residues. Germline values: CDR1 SGHRS, CDR2 YFSETQ. Trimming removed 4 bases at V and 5 bases at J, with 24 bases between. The CDR3 region has the DNA TGCGCCAGCAGCCTCCACCCGGACAACTTACGGAAGGAGACCCAGTACTTC. Translation gives CASSLHPDNLRKETQYF.

This clonotype occurred many times. The chain carries TRBV7-8 and TRBJ2-3, with a possible D match to TRBD2 (6 bases). Per germline, CDR1 SGHVS and CDR2 FQNEAQ. The CDR3 sequence is 13 residues long. Trimming removed 6 bases at V and 2 bases at J, with 9 bases between. The CDR3, as DNA: TGTGCCAGCAGGGGGAGGCCCACAGATACGCAGTATTTT. Translated: CASRGRPTDTQYF.

V usage is TRBV14 and J usage is TRBJ1-1, with D perhaps TRBD1 (6 bases). The germline V gene has CDR1 SGHDN and CDR2 FVKESK. The CDR3 is made up of 12 amino acids. The V gene lost 4 bases and the J gene lost 8 bases, with 11 bases spanning the gap. The CDR3 spells CASSRAGAEAFF. As DNA, the CDR3 is TGTGCCAGCAGCCGGGCAGGGGCCGAAGCTTTCTTT.

This clonotype has just a few counts. V gene TRBV6-1 combines with J gene TRBJ2-5; 7 nucleotides align to TRBD1. The CDR3 covers 12 residues. V lost 6 bases and J lost 9; bases outside the gene matches: 7. Germline CDR1 MNHNS, CDR2 SASEGT. The chain's CDR3 is CASRGTAKSQYF. CDR3 in DNA: TGTGCCAGCAGGGGGACAGCGAAGTCCCAGTACTTC.

The rearrangement joins TRBV28 to TRBJ2-7; D ambiguous. Per the germline V gene, CDR1 is MDHEN and CDR2 is SYDVKM. The CDR3 length is 14 residues. V shed 0 bases and J shed 1 base, with 7 bases lying between them. CDR3 loop: CASSLWDGSYEQYF. CDR3 bases: TGTGCCAGCAGTTTATGGGACGGGTCCTACGAGCAGTACTTC.

This clonotype was counted a few times. The chain combines TRBV24-1 with TRBJ2-5; D might be TRBD1 (6 bases). The CDR3 loop spans 12 amino acids. V dropped 9 bases and J dropped 4 bases, with 11 bases sitting between them. From germline, CDR1 is KGHDR and CDR2 SFDVKD. The CDR3 loop reads CATAGTRETQYF. The CDR3 coding sequence is TGTGCCACCGCTGGGACAAGAGAGACCCAGTACTTC.

This clonotype showed up just a few times. The chain has TRBV28 and TRBJ1-5; D is perhaps TRBD1 (5 bases). This CDR3 is built from 12 residues. Trimming cost V 3 bases and J 12 bases, with 12 bases left between them. Germline CDR1 and CDR2: MDHEN and SYDVKM. CDR3 bases: TGTGCCAGCAGTTTTGAGGACACCAACCAGCATTTT. Translation: CASSFEDTNQHF.

The table lists this clonotype with a few counts. Relative to the germline gene, one junction end is altered; a read error may explain this. The rearrangement uses TRBV7-7 and TRBJ2-5; TRBD2 might be the D (5 bases). This CDR3 is 14 amino acids long. From germline, CDR1 is SSHAT and CDR2 FNYEAQ (reference sequence). DNA for the CDR3: TGTGCTAGCAGCTTGAGCGGACTTGGCGGGACCCAGTACTTC. It encodes CASSLSGLGGTQYF.

The genes are TRBV29-1 and TRBJ1-1, with TRBD1 as a possible D gene (5 bases). The germline gives CDR1 SQVTM, CDR2 ANQGSEA. CDR3 length: 14 amino acids. The V end lost 6 bases, the J end lost 6 bases, and 20 bases lay between the germline ends. The CDR3 here is CSVAGTWTFPEAFF. The CDR3 nucleotides read TGCAGCGTGGCCGGAACGTGGACATTCCCTGAAGCTTTCTTT.

The J gene is TRBJ1-1, the V gene TRBV7-2; no definite D call. The germline V and J ends were trimmed by 2 bases and 3 bases, with 7 bases remaining between them. This CDR3 contains 13 residues. Germline CDR1 reads SGHTA; CDR2 reads FQGNSA. The CDR3 DNA reads TGTGCCAGCAGCTTATTCGTACACACTGAAGCTTTCTTT. It encodes CASSLFVHTEAFF.

The chain couples TRBV4-1 to TRBJ2-7, with a possible D match to TRBD2 (6 bases). CDR3 length equals 14 residues. Germline assignment: CDR1 MGHRA and CDR2 YSYEKL. V lost 3 bases, J lost 3 bases, and 12 bases lay in between. CDR3 loop: CASSQGRGLYEQYF. CDR3 nucleotide sequence: TGCGCCAGCAGCCAGGGACGGGGACTCTACGAGCAGTACTTC.

The genes are TRBV14 and TRBJ2-1; D is perhaps TRBD2 (6 bases). V lost 1 base and J lost 3, with 10 bases in between. Germline assignment: CDR1 SGHDN and CDR2 FVKESK. The CDR3 spans 15 residues. The CDR3 DNA sequence: TGTGCCAGCAGCCAAGTTCTAGCGATCTACAATGAGCAGTTCTTC. Amino acid sequence: CASSQVLAIYNEQFF. Together with reference TRBV14 and TRBJ2-1, the CDR3 gives the full variable domain: EAGVTQFPSHSVIEKGQTVTLRCDPISGHDNLYWYRRVMGKEIKFLLHFVKESKQDESGMPNNRFLAERTGGTYSTLKVQPAELEDSGVYFCASSQVLAIYNEQFFGPGTRLTVL.